The 26 T cell receptor beta chains below all came from one sample that was sequenced in a study of T cells in Graves' hyperthyroidism and ophthalmopathy. Amplified TCR beta CDR3 regions came from RNA transcripts. When the TCR CDR3 underwent first-round RT-PCR, the HTBI primer set was used. TCRdb processed the multiplex PCR reads anew with MiXCR; each CDR3 protein has one entry. The repertoire consists of approximately 400,000 distinct CDR3 sequences, with around a sixth occurring once and the leading ten covering about 7.7%. The sequencing sample was made of blood. Receptors were obtained from a woman between 18 and 29 years old with Graves' hyperthyroidism.

This clonotype was detected ten times or more. This chain connects TRBV28 to TRBJ1-4; D call uncertain. From germline, CDR1 is MDHEN and CDR2 SYDVKM. CDR3 length equals 20 residues. V lost 6 bases to trimming and J lost 8 bases, with 34 bases between them. The CDR3 loop is CASSNLDGLTTRRIREKLFF. CDR3 nucleotides: TGTGCCAGCAGCAACCTCGATGGTCTGACGACCCGACGAATACGGGAAAAACTGTTTTTT. Full variable domain (rest looked up from reference TRBV28 and TRBJ1-4): DVKVTQSSRYLVKRTGEKVFLECVQDMDHENMFWYRQDPGLGLRLIYFSYDVKMKEKGDIPEGYSVSREKKERFSLILESASTNQTSMYLCASSNLDGLTTRRIREKLFFGSGTQLSVL.

This clonotype was detected only a few times. The chain links TRBV19 to TRBJ1-1; D remains unclear. The germline CDR1 and CDR2 sequences are LNHDA and SQIVND (reference sequence). V lost 4 bases and J 6 bases, leaving 18 bases between the germline ends. This CDR3 has 15 residues. CDR3: CASSTPVTARPEAFF. The CDR3 nucleotides read TGTGCCAGTAGTACCCCCGTCACTGCCCGTCCTGAAGCTTTCTTT.

This clonotype has only a few counts. Since no conserved phenylalanine or tryptophan closes the CDR3, a read error is the likely cause. The rearrangement joins TRBV2 to TRBJ1-1; no clear D. The CDR3 runs 15 residues. Deletions cut 2 bases from V and 1 base from J, with 11 bases between. Germline loops: CDR1 SNHLY, CDR2 FYNNEI. The CDR3 sequence: CASSEFSRRNTEAFL. The CDR3 bases are TGTGCCAGCAGTGAATTTAGCAGGAGGAACACTGAAGCTTTCCTT.

V and J are TRBV20-1 and TRBJ1-4; TRBD1 matches 9 bases. CDR3 size: 16 residues. Germline trimming cut 1 base from V and 4 bases from J; bases unmatched to any gene: 7. CDR1 DFQATT and CDR2 SNEGSKA come from the germline V gene (reference sequence). CDR3 region: CSARAGTGTHNEKLFF. Here the CDR3 DNA reads TGCAGTGCTAGAGCCGGGACAGGGACCCATAATGAAAAACTGTTTTTT.

This clonotype was detected many times. The V gene is TRBV9, the J gene TRBJ2-7; 9 nucleotides agree with TRBD2. Trimming took 1 base from V and 4 from J; bases not matched to a gene: 6. The CDR3 runs to 15 residues. Germline values: CDR1 SGDLS, CDR2 YYNGEE. The CDR3: CASSVSAGGVYEQYF. The CDR3 DNA is TGTGCCAGCAGCGTATCAGCGGGGGGAGTTTACGAGCAGTACTTC.

This clonotype occurred once. Possible read error: a much larger clone is one base away. V gene TRBV6-1 combines with J gene TRBJ2-7, with D tentatively TRBD2 (5 bases). The J call could be wrong; TRBJ2-1 is a better fit for the DNA end. Per the germline V gene, CDR1 is MNHNS and CDR2 is SASEGT. The CDR3 contains 14 residues. DNA of the CDR3: TGTGCCATTTTAAAGGAAGCTAGCTCCTACGAGCAGTTCTTC. Amino acid sequence: CAILKEASSYEQFF.

This clonotype showed up many times. This CDR3 is CASIPGTGGEKLFF. In nucleotides, the CDR3 is TGTGCCAGCATCCCCGGGACAGGGGGCGAAAAACTGTTTTTT. The rearrangement links TRBV27 to TRBJ1-4; 12 bases are shared with TRBD1. This CDR3 has 14 residues. Germline V lookup: CDR1 MNHEY, CDR2 SMNVEV (reference sequence). J gave up 8 bases and V 7 bases, and 5 bases lay outside the gene matches.

This clonotype was seen many times. V is TRBV7-8 and J is TRBJ2-5, with 8 bases aligning to TRBD2. The CDR3 extends over 15 amino acids. Germline loops: CDR1 SGHVS, CDR2 FQNEAQ. Germline trimming cut 5 bases from V and 4 bases from J; bases unmatched to any gene: 9. The CDR3 DNA is TGTGCCAGCAGCGGCGGCCGTAGCGGGACAGAGACCCAGTACTTC. Encoded protein: CASSGGRSGTETQYF.

Notes on this clonotype: This may arise from a read error, as a much more abundant clone is one base away. The conserved phenylalanine or tryptophan normally closing the CDR3 is absent here, so this likely arose from a read error. The CDR3 loop is CASSNEGARRTEAFS. The CDR3 DNA reads as TGTGCCAGCAGCAATGAGGGGGCCCGAAGGACTGAAGCTTTCTCT. The chain uses TRBV9 and TRBJ1-1; 7 nucleotides align to TRBD1. The junction had 11 bases not matched to a gene; V was cut back by 4 bases and J by 5 bases. The CDR3 has 15 amino acids. Germline V CDR1 and CDR2: SGDLS, YYNGEE.

This clonotype was seen ten or more times. This chain links TRBV12-5 with TRBJ2-7; TRBD2 is a possible D gene (7 bases). CDR1 and CDR2 from the germline V gene are LGHNT and FRNRAP. CDR3 size: 15 residues. V gave up 6 bases and J gave up 0 bases, with 15 bases separating them. The DNA for the CDR3 is TGTGCTAGTGGCCCCAAGGGGGGGAGCTCCTACGAGCAGTACTTC. Translating gives CASGPKGGSSYEQYF.

This clonotype was recorded at least ten times. This chain links TRBV6-1 with TRBJ1-5; D might be TRBD1 (5 bases). The CDR3 runs 13 residues. Germline values: CDR1 MNHNS, CDR2 SASEGT. V gave up 8 bases and J gave up 4 bases, with 12 bases separating them. CDR3 DNA: TGTGCCAGCGTCCGGGGGGGTAATCAGCCCCAGCATTTT. Residues: CASVRGGNQPQHF.

This clonotype was seen a handful of times. This chain uses TRBV12-3 or TRBV12-4 with TRBJ2-7, with D unclear. V was pared by 4 bases and J by 3 bases, with 13 bases between. The CDR3 contains 14 residues. CDR3 in DNA: TGTGCCAGCAGTTCCAGTTTCCGAGTCTACGAGCAGTACTTC. Protein product: CASSSSFRVYEQYF.

This clonotype has a count of ten or more. V gene TRBV6-5 combines with J gene TRBJ2-7; D is unclear. Trimming pared 4 bases from V and 7 bases from J, leaving 5 bases between. Germline loops: CDR1 MNHEY, CDR2 SVGAGI. CDR3 length: 10 residues. CDR3 amino acids: CASSSWEQYF. CDR3 nucleotide sequence: TGTGCCAGCAGTTCTTGGGAGCAGTACTTC.

The CDR3 DNA is TGTGCCAGTAGGAGGGTCGATGATTCACCCCTCCACTTT. It yields the protein CASRRVDDSPLHF. V and J are TRBV19 and TRBJ1-6; no clear D. Germline lookup yields CDR1 LNHDA and CDR2 SQIVND (reference sequence). Trimming stripped 6 bases from V and 8 bases from J, with 11 bases between. This CDR3 contains 13 residues. Using reference TRBV19 and TRBJ1-6 for the parts outside the CDR3, the full variable domain is DGGITQSPKYLFRKEGQNVTLSCEQNLNHDAMYWYRQDPGQGLRLIYYSQIVNDFQKGDIAEGYSVSREKKESFPLTVTSAQKNPTAFYLCASRRVDDSPLHFGNGTRLTVT.

This clonotype has a count of ten or more. The genes are TRBV20-1 and TRBJ1-6; possibly TRBD1 for D (5 bases). V was trimmed by 5 bases and J by 1 base, leaving 21 bases between them. The CDR3 runs to 18 residues. CDR1 and CDR2 from the germline V gene are DFQATT and SNEGSKA (reference sequence). CDR3 region: CSAALWGWGSSYNSPLHF. The CDR3 bases are TGCAGTGCTGCTCTTTGGGGTTGGGGCTCGTCCTATAATTCACCCCTCCACTTT.

V and J are TRBV28 and TRBJ1-2, with D tentatively TRBD1 (6 bases). The CDR3 contains 11 residues. V was trimmed by 11 bases and J by 13 bases, leaving 20 bases between them. CDR1 and CDR2 from the germline V gene are MDHEN and SYDVKM. The CDR3 sequence is CAGGGAGTITF. CDR3 DNA sequence: TGTGCCGGGGGGGGGGCGGGGACGATCACCTTC.

The sample holds many counts of this clonotype. J is TRBJ1-2 and V is TRBV29-1; no clear D. V was trimmed by 6 bases and J by 1 base, leaving 9 bases between them. Germline CDR1 SQVTM, CDR2 ANQGSEA. The CDR3 has 12 residues. The CDR3 region has the DNA TGCAGCGTCCCCGAGGGTAACTATGGCTACACCTTC. The encoded protein is CSVPEGNYGYTF.

This clonotype was counted at least ten times. The chain links TRBV6-1 to TRBJ2-3; TRBD1 might be the D (5 bases). CDR3 length equals 14 residues. CDR1 MNHNS and CDR2 SASEGT come from the germline V gene. Deletions cut 5 bases from V and 6 bases from J, with 15 bases between. CDR3 bases: TGTGCCAGCAGTCCCCATAATCACAGGGATACGCAGTATTTT. Protein: CASSPHNHRDTQYF.

The table lists this clonotype with many counts. This chain joins TRBV7-3 and TRBJ2-1; 7 nucleotides match TRBD1. This CDR3 has 15 amino acids. V lost 0 bases to trimming and J lost 2 bases; unmatched junction nucleotides: 1. The germline V gene has CDR1 SGHTA and CDR2 FQGTGA. CDR3 amino acids: CASSLTQGAYNEQFF. CDR3 nucleotide sequence: TGTGCCAGCAGCTTAACCCAGGGGGCCTACAATGAGCAGTTCTTC.

This clonotype was detected ten times or more. This chain connects TRBV20-1 to TRBJ1-2, with D maybe TRBD1 (5 bases). This CDR3 spans 12 amino acids. CDR1 and CDR2 from the germline V gene are DFQATT and SNEGSKA (reference sequence). V dropped 5 bases and J dropped 2 bases, with 9 bases sitting between them. CDR3 loop: CSADSFNYGYTF. CDR3 in DNA: TGCAGTGCTGACAGCTTCAACTATGGCTACACCTTC.

This clonotype was detected only a few times. This chain uses TRBV6-1 with TRBJ2-5, with D possibly being TRBD1 (6 bases). Trimming removed 5 bases at V and 3 bases at J, with 16 bases between. Germline V gene data show CDR1 as MNHNS and CDR2 as SASEGT. CDR3 length: 15 residues. The CDR3 protein is CASSSHATGEETQYF. The CDR3 DNA reads as TGTGCCAGCAGTTCCCACGCGACAGGCGAAGAGACCCAGTACTTC.

This chain joins TRBV9 and TRBJ2-2; D ambiguous. In germline, CDR1 is SGDLS, CDR2 YYNGEE. Deletions cut 4 bases from V and 7 bases from J, with 8 bases between. The CDR3 totals 12 residues. CDR3 loop: CASSLKGGELFF. The CDR3 coding sequence is TGTGCCAGCAGCCTGAAGGGCGGGGAGCTGTTTTTT.

This clonotype was counted a few times. The rearrangement links TRBV6-5 to TRBJ1-4; D uncertain. This CDR3 spans 14 amino acids. Germline V gene lookup returns CDR1 MNHEY and CDR2 SVGAGI. V lost 6 bases, J lost 0 bases, and 8 bases lay in between. The CDR3 DNA reads TGTGCCAGCAGGTCAGGAGCAACTAATGAAAAACTGTTTTTT. Translated: CASRSGATNEKLFF.

In regard to this clonotype: This may arise from a read error, as a much more abundant clone is one base away. The J gene is TRBJ2-7, the V gene TRBV10-3; D call uncertain. The CDR3 extends over 12 amino acids. V was clipped by 4 bases and J by 7 bases, with 11 bases between them. The germline V gene has CDR1 ENHRY and CDR2 SYGVKD. The CDR3 loop reads CAISGFAWEQYF. The CDR3 DNA is TGTGCCATCAGTGGGTTCGCCTGGGAGCAGTACTTC.

This clonotype was picked up many times. The chain links TRBV12-3 or TRBV12-4 to TRBJ2-2; D is uncertain. CDR3 length: 12 residues. V was cut by 3 bases and J by 4 bases, with 3 bases left in between. Written as DNA, the CDR3 is TGTGCCAGCAGTTTTCCCACCGGGGAGCTGTTTTTT. As protein: CASSFPTGELFF.

The genes are TRBV19 and TRBJ2-2; no reliable D call. The CDR3 length is 16 residues. V was cut by 6 bases and J by 0 bases, with 14 bases left in between. From germline, CDR1 is LNHDA and CDR2 SQIVND (reference sequence). In DNA form, the CDR3 reads TGTGCCAGTAGGGATGACCGGAACGCGAACACCGGGGAGCTGTTTTTT. It codes for CASRDDRNANTGELFF.